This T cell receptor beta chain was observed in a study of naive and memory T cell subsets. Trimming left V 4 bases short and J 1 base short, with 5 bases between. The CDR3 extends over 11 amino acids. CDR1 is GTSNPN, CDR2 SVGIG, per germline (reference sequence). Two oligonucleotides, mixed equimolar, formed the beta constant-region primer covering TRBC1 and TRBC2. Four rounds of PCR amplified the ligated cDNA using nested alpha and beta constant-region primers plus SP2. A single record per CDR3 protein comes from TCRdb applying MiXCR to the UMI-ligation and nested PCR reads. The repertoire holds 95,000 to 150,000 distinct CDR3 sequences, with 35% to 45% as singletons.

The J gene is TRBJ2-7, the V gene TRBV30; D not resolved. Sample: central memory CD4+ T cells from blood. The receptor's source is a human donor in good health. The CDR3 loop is CAWKQSYEQYF. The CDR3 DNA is TGTGCCTGGAAACAATCCTACGAGCAGTACTTC.